This T cell receptor beta chain was recovered during a study of blood T cell repertoires in COVID-19. Study details: T cells, B-cell-depleted T cells, or PBMCs supplied cDNA or gDNA.

Participants' own reports of clinical history determined their cohort assignment. The recovered donors of Cohort 3 showed two negative PCRs, clearance, or symptom resolution. As regards this clone: Other DNA variants within this sample encode the same CDR3.

This CDR3 has 12 amino acids. Trimming took 4 bases from V and 8 from J, leaving 12 bases between them. CDR1 and CDR2 (germline): SGHRS, YFSETQ. Original processing methods: Amplification of reference gene primers was used by the study to estimate nucleated cell counts. Clones were read by immunoSEQ multiplex PCR, and TCRdb kept only the in-frame ones, dropping some. For V, J and clone size, that table is used; D and trimming come from the DNA. The sample yields around 230,000 clones, roughly four fifths seen once. Sequencing was performed on PBMCs or T cells enriched from blood (not recorded which). This receptor was identified in a man aged 35-49 years who had recovered from COVID-19. The chain combines TRBV5-1 with TRBJ1-2; a weak D match, TRBD1 (5 bases). The CDR3 coding sequence is TGCGCCAGCAGCCCTCAGGGTGACGGCTACACCTTC. Amino acid sequence: CASSPQGDGYTF.